Listed below are T cell receptor beta chains from one sample, sequenced in a study of shared clonotypes between healthy human individuals. Clones were read by immunoSEQ multiplex PCR, and TCRdb kept only the in-frame ones, dropping some. The sample records over a million clones, about 80% being singletons. Material for sequencing was memory CD4+ T cells sorted from blood. These receptors all come from a man aged 18 to 29 in good health. Both conserved end residues are part of each CDR3. Each record gives: clone size, J gene, V gene, CDR3 length, D gene, CDR3 DNA, CDR3 protein. The D gene is left open where the match is weak. Size is stated for part of the rows, as once, few or many counts, or as a class when the clone is expanded.

NA | TRBJ1-3 | TRBV7-2 | 13 | NA | TGTGCCAGCAGCTCGCAAATCCGGGACACCATATATTTT | CASSSQIRDTIYF
NA | TRBJ1-1 | TRBV6-1 | 13 | NA | TGTGCCAGCAGCCGGGCTGGGAACACTGAAGCTTTCTTT | CASSRAGNTEAFF
NA | TRBJ2-7 | TRBV28 | 15 | NA | TGTGCCAGCAGTTTCGCGCGGAGTAGTGCCTACGAGCAGTACTTC | CASSFARSSAYEQYF
NA | TRBJ2-5 | TRBV7-2 | 16 | NA | TGTGCCAGCAGCTTAGTTGGGCTAGCCCAAGAAGAGACCCAGTACTTC | CASSLVGLAQEETQYF
once | TRBJ2-7 | TRBV7-9 | 11 | NA | TGTGCCAGCAGCTTGTCGATCGAGCAGTACTTC | CASSLSIEQYF
NA | TRBJ1-3 | TRBV5-1 | 14 | NA | TGCGCCAGCAGCGACGGGACAATCGGAAACACCATATATTTT | CASSDGTIGNTIYF
NA | TRBJ1-2 | TRBV7-9 | 17 | TRBD1 | TGTGCCAGCAGCTTCTCCGTCCCGGGACAGGGTTTGGGAGGCTACACCTTC | CASSFSVPGQGLGGYTF
NA | TRBJ1-1 | TRBV2 | 11 | NA | TGTGCCAGCAGTGTGATACAAGAAGCTTTCTTT | CASSVIQEAFF
NA | TRBJ1-2 | TRBV4-3 | 15 | NA | TGCGCCAGCAGCCAAGAGGCAGGGGTTGCCTATGGCTACACCTTC | CASSQEAGVAYGYTF
NA | TRBJ2-3 | TRBV9 | 15 | TRBD1 | TGTGCCAGCAGCCCGAGGACAGGGGCCACAGATACGCAGTATTTT | CASSPRTGATDTQYF
NA | TRBJ2-5 | TRBV5-1 | 15 | NA | TGCGCCAGCAGCTCTTCTAGCGTGACGCAAGAGACCCAGTACTTC | CASSSSSVTQETQYF
NA | TRBJ2-7 | TRBV6-1 | 15 | TRBD1 | TGTGCCAGCAGTGATTTGGACAGGGGGCCTTACGAGCAGTACTTC | CASSDLDRGPYEQYF
few | TRBJ2-3 | TRBV6-6 | 14 | NA | TGTGCCAGCAGTTACGGACGTTTTAGTTATACGCAGTATTTT | CASSYGRFSYTQYF
NA | TRBJ2-7 | TRBV30 | 13 | TRBD1 | TGTGCCTGGAGTGGACAGGGAGCTTACGAGCAGTACTTC | CAWSGQGAYEQYF
NA | TRBJ2-5 | TRBV4-1 | 13 | NA | TGCGCCAGCAGCCAAGAACCCCGGGGCCCCGGGTACTTC | CASSQEPRGPGYF
few | TRBJ2-7 | TRBV6-1 | 16 | TRBD1 | TGTGCCAGCAGTGACCACCCCGGGACAGGGGACTACGAGCAGTACTTC | CASSDHPGTGDYEQYF
NA | TRBJ2-7 | TRBV6-5 | 14 | NA | TGTGCCAGCATTAGAGGGGCAGTGGCCTACGAGCAGTACTTC | CASIRGAVAYEQYF
few | TRBJ1-2 | TRBV7-2 | 18 | NA | TGTGCCAGCAGCTTAAGAGATTCGGGCAGGCCCTTTAACTATGGCTACACCTTC | CASSLRDSGRPFNYGYTF
NA | TRBJ1-3 | TRBV5-6 | 15 | NA | TGTGCCAGCAGCAAGGACACTTTCTCTGGAAACACCATATATTTT | CASSKDTFSGNTIYF
NA | TRBJ2-2 | TRBV28 | 14 | TRBD1 | TGTGCCAGTTTACAGGGGGCGAACACCGGGGAGCTGTTTTTT | CASLQGANTGELFF